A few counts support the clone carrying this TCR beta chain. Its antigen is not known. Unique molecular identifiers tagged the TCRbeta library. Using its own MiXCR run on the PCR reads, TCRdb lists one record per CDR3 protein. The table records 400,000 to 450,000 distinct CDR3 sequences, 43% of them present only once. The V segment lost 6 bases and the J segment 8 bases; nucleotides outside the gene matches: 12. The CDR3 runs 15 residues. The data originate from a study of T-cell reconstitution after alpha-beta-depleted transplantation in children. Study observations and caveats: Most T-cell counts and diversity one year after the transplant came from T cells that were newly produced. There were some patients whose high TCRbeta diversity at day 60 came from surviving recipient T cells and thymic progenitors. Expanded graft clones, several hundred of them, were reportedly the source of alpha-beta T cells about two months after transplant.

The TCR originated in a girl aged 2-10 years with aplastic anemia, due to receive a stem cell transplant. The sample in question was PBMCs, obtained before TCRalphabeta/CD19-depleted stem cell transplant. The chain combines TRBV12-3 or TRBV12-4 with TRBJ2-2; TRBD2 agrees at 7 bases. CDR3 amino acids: CASRGGSLVQGELFF. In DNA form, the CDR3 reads TGTGCCAGCAGGGGGGGGTCCCTCGTACAAGGGGAGCTGTTTTTT.